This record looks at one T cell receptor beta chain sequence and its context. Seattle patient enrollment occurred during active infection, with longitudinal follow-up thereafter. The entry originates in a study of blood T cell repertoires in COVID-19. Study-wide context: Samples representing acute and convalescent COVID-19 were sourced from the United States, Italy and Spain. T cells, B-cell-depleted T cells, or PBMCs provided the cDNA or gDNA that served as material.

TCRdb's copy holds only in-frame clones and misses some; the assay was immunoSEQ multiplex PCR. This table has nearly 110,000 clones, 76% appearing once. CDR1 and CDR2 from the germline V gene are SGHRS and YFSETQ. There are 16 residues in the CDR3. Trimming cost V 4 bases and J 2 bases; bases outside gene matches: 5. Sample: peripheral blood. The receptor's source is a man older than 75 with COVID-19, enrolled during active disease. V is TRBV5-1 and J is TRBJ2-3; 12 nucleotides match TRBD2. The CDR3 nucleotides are TGCGCCAGCAGCCGGACTAGCGGGACTTACACAGATACGCAGTATTTT. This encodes CASSRTSGTYTDTQYF.